Below, 19 T cell receptor beta chains from the same sample are listed, as sequenced in a study of T cells in Graves' hyperthyroidism and ophthalmopathy. RNA transcripts were the template for amplifying TCR beta CDR3 regions. Carried out on the TCR CDR3, a first-round RT-PCR used the HTBI primer set. Via MiXCR, TCRdb re-called the multiplex PCR reads, giving one row per CDR3 protein. The sample shows 90,000 to 120,000 distinct CDR3 sequences, 15% to 20% of them seen only once. Material: blood. The receptors originated from a woman between 45 and 65 years old with Graves' hyperthyroidism.

This clonotype was picked up many times. The chain employs TRBV30 and TRBJ2-3, with TRBD1 matching 9 bases. The V gene's germline CDR1 is GTSNPN and CDR2 SVGIG (reference sequence). The CDR3 loop spans 14 amino acids. V lost 1 base, J lost 4 bases, and 3 bases stayed unmatched. The DNA of the CDR3 is TGTGCCTGGAGTGATGGGACAGGGCCAGATACGCAGTATTTT. Its protein is CAWSDGTGPDTQYF.

This clonotype has at least ten counts. The rearrangement uses TRBV7-3 and TRBJ2-3, with unresolved D. The germline V gene has CDR1 SGHTA and CDR2 FQGTGA. The CDR3 runs 12 residues. The germline V and J ends were trimmed by 1 base and 6 bases, with 5 bases remaining between them. In DNA form, the CDR3 reads TGTGCCAGCAGCTTAAATATGGATACGCAGTATTTT. It translates to CASSLNMDTQYF.

This clonotype was seen only a few times. CDR3 in amino acids: CASSLAGAMNTEAFF. For the CDR3, the DNA is TGTGCCAGCAGCTTGGCCGGGGCTATGAACACTGAAGCTTTCTTT. This chain joins TRBV5-4 and TRBJ1-1, with D possibly matching TRBD1 (5 bases). The CDR3 consists of 15 residues. V shed 0 bases and J shed 0 bases, with 9 bases lying between them. Germline CDR1 SGHNT, CDR2 YYREEE (reference sequence). The variable domain in full, with the rest retrieved from reference TRBV5-4 and TRBJ1-1, is ETGVTQSPTHLIKTRGQQVTLRCSSQSGHNTVSWYQQALGQGPQFIFQYYREEENGRGNFPPRFSGLQFPNYSSELNVNALELDDSALYLCASSLAGAMNTEAFFGQGTRLTVV.

This clonotype has at least ten counts. The rearrangement links TRBV7-8 to TRBJ2-5; 7 bases fit TRBD1. CDR1 is SGHVS, CDR2 FQNEAQ, per germline. The CDR3 is made up of 13 amino acids. J was trimmed by 3 bases and V by 6 bases; bases with no gene match: 4. CDR3 region: CASSWDSKETQYF. For the CDR3, the DNA is TGTGCCAGCAGTTGGGACAGTAAAGAGACCCAGTACTTC.

This clonotype was observed at least ten times. The V gene is TRBV14, the J gene TRBJ2-1; 14 bases match TRBD2. Germline-derived CDR1 and CDR2 are SGHDN and FVKESK. This CDR3 spans 18 amino acids. J was trimmed by 2 bases and V by 3 bases; bases with no gene match: 6. CDR3 DNA sequence: TGTGCCAGCAGCCAGACCGAGGGACTAGCGGGAGCCTACAATGAGCAGTTCTTC. Translating gives CASSQTEGLAGAYNEQFF.

This clonotype appeared many times. V and J are TRBV5-1 and TRBJ1-4; D not resolved. Germline values: CDR1 SGHRS, CDR2 YFSETQ. The CDR3 is 14 residues long. Trimming stripped 1 base from V and 8 bases from J, with 12 bases between. The CDR3 reads CASSLQRRGEKLFF. The CDR3 bases are TGCGCCAGCAGCTTGCAACGGCGCGGGGAAAAACTGTTTTTT.

This clonotype was observed at least ten times. The genes are TRBV2 and TRBJ2-1; D remains ambiguous. The CDR3 length is 13 residues. V lost 2 bases and J 8 bases, leaving 10 bases between the germline ends. CDR1 and CDR2 (germline): SNHLY, FYNNEI. The CDR3, as DNA: TGTGCCAGCAGTGAAACGGCCTTTTATGAGCAGTTCTTC. Encoded protein: CASSETAFYEQFF.

This clonotype was observed many times. V usage is TRBV29-1 and J usage is TRBJ2-7; 8 nucleotides line up with TRBD2. The CDR3 contains 13 residues. V lost 6 bases, J lost 6 bases, and 10 bases stayed unmatched. The germline V gene has CDR1 SQVTM and CDR2 ANQGSEA. DNA for the CDR3: TGCAGCGTCGTAAGTAGCGGGACTGGCGAGCAGTACTTC. It yields the protein CSVVSSGTGEQYF.

This clonotype was picked up many times. The chain employs TRBV20-1 and TRBJ2-7; a possible D gene is TRBD2 (7 bases). V was clipped by 5 bases and J by 4 bases, with 18 bases between them. Germline V CDR1 and CDR2: DFQATT, SNEGSKA (reference sequence). The CDR3 runs to 14 residues. CDR3 in DNA: TGCAGTGCTCCACAGGGAGGCGGGGGATACGAGCAGTACTTC. Amino acids: CSAPQGGGGYEQYF.

This clonotype was seen at least ten times. The V gene is TRBV20-1, the J gene TRBJ2-5; D remains unclear. V lost 0 bases to trimming and J lost 4 bases, with 15 bases between them. The CDR3 runs to 15 residues. The V gene's germline CDR1 is DFQATT and CDR2 SNEGSKA (reference sequence). The CDR3 protein is CSARDPKGTGETQYF. The CDR3 DNA follows: TGCAGTGCTAGAGATCCGAAGGGCACGGGAGAGACCCAGTACTTC.

This clonotype showed up many times. The chain employs TRBV4-2 and TRBJ2-3; 7 bases line up with TRBD2. Looked up from germline, CDR1 is LGHNA and CDR2 is YNFKEQ. Trimming at V came to 3 bases and at J to 12 bases, leaving 9 bases not matched to a gene. This CDR3 comprises 13 residues. As DNA, the CDR3 is TGTGCCAGCAGCCAGCGACTAGCTGCGATCCAGTATTTT. This translates into CASSQRLAAIQYF.

The V gene is TRBV28, the J gene TRBJ2-5; tentative D call: TRBD2 (6 bases). The germline gives CDR1 MDHEN, CDR2 SYDVKM. V lost 0 bases and J lost 7, with 15 bases in between. The CDR3 is 15 residues long. CDR3 nucleotide sequence: TGTGCCAGCAGTTTATGGGGGGTCGGGGGAGGGACCCAGTACTTC. As protein: CASSLWGVGGGTQYF.

This clonotype was recorded only once. The V call is TRBV7-9, the J call TRBJ2-5; 9 bases line up with TRBD1. Germline assignment: CDR1 SEHNR and CDR2 FQNEAQ (reference sequence). J was trimmed by 5 bases and V by 1 base; bases with no gene match: 5. The CDR3 has 15 residues. The DNA of the CDR3 is TGTGCCAGCAGCTTAGGCACAGGGGGCTATGAGACCCAGTACTTC. Amino acids: CASSLGTGGYETQYF.

This clonotype was recorded many times. The CDR3 is CASSLLGAHNTGELFF. In DNA, the CDR3 is TGCGCCAGCAGCTTGTTGGGGGCGCATAACACCGGGGAGCTGTTTTTT. J is TRBJ2-2 and V is TRBV5-1; a possible D gene is TRBD1 (6 bases). V was clipped by 1 base and J by 2 bases, with 12 bases between them. The CDR3 spans 16 residues. The germline CDR1 and CDR2 sequences are SGHRS and YFSETQ.

This clonotype was seen more than once but under ten times. This clone may be a read error of a much larger clone one base away. The chain couples TRBV10-3 to TRBJ2-7; 9 nucleotides align to TRBD1. CDR1 is ENHRY, CDR2 SYGVKD, per germline. The CDR3 is made up of 16 amino acids. The CDR3 DNA sequence: TGTGTCATCACCGAAGGGCTAGGGACAGGGAGCGGGGAGCAGTACTTC. Its translation: CVITEGLGTGSGEQYF.

At least ten counts were recorded for this clonotype. V usage is TRBV7-2 and J usage is TRBJ2-7, with TRBD1 identical over 9 bases. With V trimmed by 5 bases and J by 5 bases, 4 bases remained unmatched. CDR1 is SGHTA, CDR2 FQGNSA, per germline. The CDR3 extends over 13 amino acids. The CDR3 protein is CASSQRTGDEQYV. CDR3 DNA sequence: TGTGCCAGCAGCCAGAGGACAGGGGACGAGCAGTACGTC.

This clonotype was counted many times. The V call is TRBV7-3, the J call TRBJ2-7; D call uncertain. Germline CDR1 and CDR2: SGHTA and FQGTGA. This CDR3 region has 14 residues. V was pared by 2 bases and J by 0 bases, with 8 bases between. The CDR3 protein is CASSLGASSYEQYF. The CDR3 DNA reads TGTGCCAGCAGCTTAGGAGCGAGCTCCTACGAGCAGTACTTC. Drawing the rest from reference TRBV7-3 and TRBJ2-7, the complete variable domain is GAGVSQTPSNKVTEKGKYVELRCDPISGHTALYWYRQSLGQGPEFLIYFQGTGAADDSGLPNDRFFAVRPEGSVSTLKIQRTERGDSAVYLCASSLGASSYEQYFGPGTRLTVT.

This clonotype was recorded many times. The V and J genes are TRBV2 and TRBJ2-5, with D unresolved. The V gene's germline CDR1 is SNHLY and CDR2 FYNNEI. CDR3 length: 13 amino acids. V was trimmed by 4 bases and J by 5 bases, leaving 11 bases between them. The CDR3 DNA reads as TGTGCCAGCAGTGTGGATAGCCGGGAGACCCAGTACTTC. Protein sequence: CASSVDSRETQYF.

This clonotype was counted many times. The genes are TRBV20-1 and TRBJ1-1; 7 positions agree with TRBD1. Per germline, CDR1 DFQATT and CDR2 SNEGSKA (reference sequence). The CDR3 consists of 16 residues. The junction had 16 bases not matched to a gene; V was cut back by 6 bases and J by 3 bases. CDR3 in DNA: TGCAGTGCGGGATCCGGACAGGAACGTGGGGACACTGAAGCTTTCTTT. Residues: CSAGSGQERGDTEAFF.